The 31 T cell receptor beta chains below come from one sample, sequenced in a study of blood T cell repertoires in COVID-19. This table comes from immunoSEQ multiplex PCR, and its TCRdb copy is limited to in-frame clones, with some not included. The table lists hundreds of thousands of clones, about nine tenths of them singletons, with 8% to 9.5% in the top ten. The specimen sequenced was PBMCs or T cells enriched from blood (not recorded which). Receptors originate from a woman aged 18-29 years who had recovered from COVID-19.

CDR3 coding DNA: TGTGCCAGTAGGCCCGGACAGGGCTTGCGGGAGCTGTTTTTT. It is translated as CASRPGQGLRELFF. The V gene is TRBV19, the J gene TRBJ2-2, with 8 positions matching TRBD1. The V segment lost 6 bases and the J segment 9 bases; nucleotides outside the gene matches: 9. The germline gives CDR1 LNHDA, CDR2 SQIVND (reference sequence). This CDR3 has 14 amino acids.

The V call is TRBV7-9, the J call TRBJ1-2; 7 bases agree with TRBD1. The J segment lost 2 bases and the V segment lost 4 bases, leaving 10 bases of the junction unmatched. This CDR3 region has 16 residues. Germline lookup yields CDR1 SEHNR and CDR2 FQNEAQ (reference sequence). The CDR3 reads CASSSRQGPANYGYTF. CDR3 DNA: TGTGCCAGCAGCTCTAGACAGGGACCGGCAAACTATGGCTACACCTTC.

The chain is built from TRBV11-2 and TRBJ2-1; tentatively, D is TRBD1 (6 bases). The CDR3 spans 14 residues. V was shortened by 0 bases and J by 8 bases, with 11 bases between the two germline ends. Germline CDR1 and CDR2: SGHAT and FQNNGV. The CDR3 DNA follows: TGTGCCAGCAGCTTAGACCCAGGGGTTGATGAGCAGTTCTTC. Translated: CASSLDPGVDEQFF.

A note on this clone: At one boundary the junction diverges from the germline segment, which might be a read error. The rearrangement uses TRBV28 and TRBJ1-1; TRBD1 matches 11 bases. The CDR3 has 13 residues. The V gene's germline CDR1 is MDHEN and CDR2 SYDVKM. The CDR3 spells CASSFEHGTGGTF. DNA for the CDR3: TGTGCCAGCAGTTTCGAGCACGGGACAGGGGGGACCTTT.

The chain joins TRBV18 to TRBJ2-3; 12 bases fit TRBD2. The germline V gene has CDR1 KGHSH and CDR2 LQKENI. This CDR3 comprises 19 residues. V shed 6 bases, J shed 3 bases, and the junction held 16 bases outside the gene matches. The CDR3 DNA sequence: TGTGCCAGCTCTCGAGGACTAGCGGGATTAGGTTCCGAGACAGATACGCAGTATTTT. It specifies CASSRGLAGLGSETDTQYF.

This clone came up a few times. This chain joins TRBV12-3 or TRBV12-4 and TRBJ2-1; TRBD1 might be the D (6 bases). V was shortened by 6 bases and J by 6 bases, with 9 bases between the two germline ends. The CDR3 length is 12 residues. CDR3 nucleotides: TGTGCCAGCAGCGCCAGGGGCAATGAGCAGTTCTTC. It yields the protein CASSARGNEQFF.

Only a few counts were recorded for this clone. The chain joins TRBV27 to TRBJ1-2, with TRBD1 matching 7 bases. Germline V gene lookup returns CDR1 MNHEY and CDR2 SMNVEV (reference sequence). There are 12 residues in the CDR3. Germline trimming cut 5 bases from V and 11 bases from J; bases unmatched to any gene: 8. CDR3 DNA: TGTGCCAGCAGTCAGAATAACAGGGGATACACCTTC. Its protein is CASSQNNRGYTF.

The chain has TRBV7-2 and TRBJ1-2; tentatively, D is TRBD1 (6 bases). CDR1 and CDR2 (germline): SGHTA, FQGNSA. V lost 6 bases to trimming and J lost 4 bases, with 15 bases between them. This CDR3 contains 14 residues. Here the CDR3 DNA reads TGTGCCAGCAGACAAAGACAGGATTCCTATGGCTACACCTTC. This encodes CASRQRQDSYGYTF.

CDR3 region: CASSKGLAGGTYNEQFF. CDR3 DNA: TGTGCCAGCAGCAAGGGACTAGCGGGAGGGACCTACAATGAGCAGTTCTTC. The chain uses TRBV7-8 and TRBJ2-1; the match to TRBD2 covers 16 bases. Germline V CDR1 and CDR2: SGHVS, FQNEAQ. After removal of 5 bases from V and 2 bases from J, the junction contained 3 bases not matched to a gene. The CDR3 spans 17 residues.

This sequence joins TRBV12-5 and TRBJ1-1, with D perhaps TRBD1 (6 bases). V lost 3 bases and J lost 2, with 7 bases in between. CDR3 length: 13 amino acids. CDR1 and CDR2 (germline): LGHNT, FRNRAP. In nucleotides, the CDR3 is TGTGCTAGTGGTTTCGGGACAAACACTGAAGCTTTCTTT. Translating it yields CASGFGTNTEAFF.

J is TRBJ2-7 and V is TRBV29-1; 12 bases align to TRBD1. Germline trimming cut 4 bases from V and 6 bases from J; bases unmatched to any gene: 4. The CDR3 sequence is 13 residues long. CDR1 is SQVTM, CDR2 ANQGSEA, per germline. This CDR3 reads CSVVGTGGGEQYF. The CDR3 nucleotides read TGCAGCGTTGTAGGGACAGGGGGCGGCGAGCAGTACTTC.

This clone was seen a single time. The rearrangement uses TRBV28 and TRBJ1-5; D gene ambiguous. Per the germline V gene, CDR1 is MDHEN and CDR2 is SYDVKM. This CDR3 is built from 13 residues. V lost 8 bases to trimming and J lost 4 bases, with 12 bases between them. CDR3 amino acids: CASETGDNQPQHF. CDR3 DNA sequence: TGTGCCAGCGAGACCGGGGATAATCAGCCCCAGCATTTT.

The gene calls are TRBV9 and TRBJ1-4; unclear D gene. The V end lost 5 bases, the J end lost 5 bases, and 16 bases lay between the germline ends. Germline assignment: CDR1 SGDLS and CDR2 YYNGEE. CDR3 length equals 15 residues. This CDR3 is CASSEYGRENEKLFF. The CDR3 DNA is TGTGCCAGCAGTGAGTACGGGAGAGAGAATGAAAAACTGTTTTTT. The whole variable domain, filled in from reference TRBV9 and TRBJ1-4, reads DSGVTQTPKHLITATGQRVTLRCSPRSGDLSVYWYQQSLDQGLQFLIQYYNGEERAKGNILERFSAQQFPDLHSELNLSSLELGDSALYFCASSEYGRENEKLFFGSGTQLSVL.

The V gene is TRBV5-1, the J gene TRBJ2-5; the match to TRBD2 covers 11 bases. CDR1 SGHRS and CDR2 YFSETQ come from the germline V gene. V was clipped by 2 bases and J by 4 bases; unmatched bases: 7. The length of the CDR3 is 16 residues. The DNA for the CDR3 is TGCGCCAGCAGCTTCCTGACTAGCGGGAATGGAGAGACCCAGTACTTC. It codes for CASSFLTSGNGETQYF.

The chain couples TRBV4-2 to TRBJ1-1, with 7 bases fitting TRBD1. In germline, CDR1 is LGHNA, CDR2 YNFKEQ. V shed 0 bases and J 6 bases; nucleotides not matched to a gene: 4. This CDR3 spans 14 amino acids. The DNA for the CDR3 is TGTGCCAGCAGCCAAGATTTTAGGGGGCCTGAAGCTTTCTTT. Its protein product is CASSQDFRGPEAFF.

The chain has TRBV2 and TRBJ1-4; a weak D match, TRBD1 (6 bases). CDR3 size: 14 residues. The V end lost 4 bases, the J end lost 8 bases, and 14 bases lay between the germline ends. CDR1 and CDR2 from the germline V gene are SNHLY and FYNNEI. The CDR3 spells CASSVMGAEEKLFF. The CDR3 DNA follows: TGTGCCAGCAGTGTTATGGGGGCCGAGGAAAAACTGTTTTTT.

The J gene is TRBJ2-1, the V gene TRBV7-3, with 10 bases that match TRBD2. With 8 bases clipped from V and 0 bases from J, the junction kept 10 bases outside the gene matches. Per the germline V gene, CDR1 is SGHTA and CDR2 is FQGTGA. The CDR3 totals 17 residues. CDR3 nucleotides: TGTGCCAGCGGAGCGACTAGCGGGCGAAGCTCCTACAATGAGCAGTTCTTC. Protein product: CASGATSGRSSYNEQFF.

J is TRBJ1-2 and V is TRBV4-1; a possible D gene is TRBD1 (5 bases). Germline V gene lookup returns CDR1 MGHRA and CDR2 YSYEKL. The ends were cut back, 0 bases at V and 7 bases at J, with 15 bases in the middle. The CDR3 contains 15 residues. This CDR3 reads CASSQDMTASIGYTF. As DNA, the CDR3 is TGCGCCAGCAGCCAAGATATGACAGCTTCTATTGGCTACACCTTC.

V is TRBV5-1 and J is TRBJ1-2; TRBD1 might be the D (5 bases). Trimming removed 0 bases at V and 8 bases at J, with 17 bases between. In germline, CDR1 is SGHRS, CDR2 YFSETQ. The CDR3 runs 15 residues. The CDR3 loop is CASSLDNVQAVGYTF. DNA for the CDR3: TGCGCCAGCAGCTTGGATAACGTACAGGCGGTCGGCTACACCTTC.

The rearrangement links TRBV30 to TRBJ2-3; 7 bases match TRBD2. This CDR3 has 14 residues. V was clipped by 7 bases and J by 4 bases; unmatched bases: 11. Germline CDR1 reads GTSNPN; CDR2 reads SVGIG (reference sequence). The CDR3 nucleotides read TGTGCCTCCACTCTTTTCGGGGGGTCAGATACGCAGTATTTT. Residues: CASTLFGGSDTQYF.

The chain employs TRBV7-2 and TRBJ1-2; D is undetermined. Trimming pared 5 bases from V and 8 bases from J, leaving 24 bases between. Germline CDR1 and CDR2: SGHTA and FQGNSA. The CDR3 runs 16 residues. This CDR3 is CASSPDIATMILGYTF. The CDR3 DNA reads TGTGCCAGCAGCCCCGACATCGCGACTATGATTCTCGGCTACACCTTC. Full variable domain (outside the CDR3, taken from reference TRBV7-2 and TRBJ1-2): GAGVSQSPSNKVTEKGKDVELRCDPISGHTALYWYRQSLGQGLEFLIYFQGNSAPDKSGLPSDRFSAERTGGSVSTLTIQRTQQEDSAVYLCASSPDIATMILGYTFGSGTRLTVV.

This clone was detected only once. The CDR3 sequence is CAISDRGTGVSEAFF. In DNA, the CDR3 is TGTGCCATCAGTGATCGGGGGACAGGGGTTTCTGAAGCTTTCTTT. The chain is built from TRBV10-3 and TRBJ1-1; 10 bases fit TRBD1. Trimming removed 3 bases from V and 6 bases from J; junction bases left unmatched: 7. The CDR3 has 15 amino acids. From germline, CDR1 is ENHRY and CDR2 SYGVKD.

V gene TRBV6-5 combines with J gene TRBJ1-2, with a tentative D call TRBD1 (6 bases). Looked up from germline, CDR1 is MNHEY and CDR2 is SVGAGI. V lost 4 bases and J lost 12, with 12 bases in between. This CDR3 contains 11 residues. CDR3 DNA: TGTGCCAGCAGTTCCCGGGACATACACACCTTC. This encodes CASSSRDIHTF.

This clone was observed a handful of times. The chain has TRBV5-4 and TRBJ1-2; a weak D match, TRBD1 (5 bases). Trimming left V 4 bases short and J 3 bases short, with 16 bases between. Germline V lookup: CDR1 SGHNT, CDR2 YYREEE (reference sequence). This CDR3 region has 15 residues. The CDR3 sequence is CASSALRGEDYGYTF. The CDR3 DNA is TGTGCCAGCAGCGCCCTTCGGGGGGAGGACTATGGCTACACCTTC.

The chain couples TRBV7-9 to TRBJ2-3, with 7 bases fitting TRBD1. There are 13 residues in the CDR3. Per germline, CDR1 SEHNR and CDR2 FQNEAQ (reference sequence). With V trimmed by 5 bases and J by 4 bases, 3 bases remained unmatched. This CDR3 reads CASSRQGPDTQYF. In nucleotides, the CDR3 is TGTGCCAGCAGCCGACAGGGACCAGATACGCAGTATTTT.

The genes are TRBV5-3 and TRBJ1-1, with TRBD1 matching 7 bases. TRBV5-3 counts as an open reading frame of uncertain function. The CDR3 is 13 amino acids. The V and J ends lost 3 bases and 5 bases, in that order; junction bases with no gene match: 4. CDR3 nucleotide sequence: TGTGCCAGAAGCTCAGACAGGGTTACTGAAGCTTTCTTT. Its protein product is CARSSDRVTEAFF.

The count of this clone is one. CDR3 DNA sequence: TGTGCCAGTAGTACCGCAGTAAGCACTGAAGCTTTCTTT. Translated: CASSTAVSTEAFF. The V call is TRBV19, the J call TRBJ1-1; D unresolved. CDR3 length: 13 amino acids. CDR1 and CDR2 (germline): LNHDA, SQIVND (reference sequence). V was shortened by 4 bases and J by 4 bases, with 10 bases between the two germline ends. The full variable domain, with the rest looked up from reference TRBV19 and TRBJ1-1, is DGGITQSPKYLFRKEGQNVTLSCEQNLNHDAMYWYRQDPGQGLRLIYYSQIVNDFQKGDIAEGYSVSREKKESFPLTVTSAQKNPTAFYLCASSTAVSTEAFFGQGTRLTVV.

The rearrangement joins TRBV5-1 to TRBJ2-1; 7 bases fit TRBD1. Germline CDR1 reads SGHRS; CDR2 reads YFSETQ. With 5 bases clipped from V and 10 bases from J, the junction kept 12 bases outside the gene matches. The CDR3 runs to 14 residues. Written as DNA, the CDR3 is TGCGCCAGCAGGGGCACAATCCAGGGGGTCGAGCAGTTCTTC. Its protein is CASRGTIQGVEQFF.

V gene TRBV25-1 combines with J gene TRBJ2-5; possible D gene TRBD2, 5 bases. Per the germline V gene, CDR1 is MGHDK and CDR2 is SYGVNS. Trimming took 2 bases from V and 7 from J, leaving 23 bases between them. This CDR3 has 17 amino acids. The CDR3 sequence: CASSEALEEHERGTQYF. The DNA of the CDR3 is TGTGCCAGCAGTGAAGCCCTCGAAGAGCACGAACGGGGGACCCAGTACTTC. The complete variable domain, with remaining parts taken from reference TRBV25-1 and TRBJ2-5, reads EADIYQTPRYLVIGTGKKITLECSQTMGHDKMYWYQQDPGMELHLIHYSYGVNSTEKGDLSSESTVSRIRTEHFPLTLESARPSHTSQYLCASSEALEEHERGTQYFGPGTRLLVL.

The rearrangement joins TRBV10-3 to TRBJ2-1, with 7 bases identical to TRBD2. V was pared by 8 bases and J by 4 bases, with 11 bases of the junction left unmatched. The CDR3 length is 15 residues. CDR1 and CDR2 (germline): ENHRY, SYGVKD. CDR3 in DNA: TGTGCCATCTCGGACGGGGCTAGCGGATACAATGAGCAGTTCTTC. Amino acid sequence: CAISDGASGYNEQFF.

The chain employs TRBV5-1 and TRBJ1-1, with a tentative D call TRBD1 (5 bases). The CDR3 contains 16 residues. CDR1 and CDR2 (germline): SGHRS, YFSETQ. V gave up 0 bases and J gave up 1 base, with 13 bases separating them. The CDR3 DNA reads TGCGCCAGCAGCTTGGCTCCTCTGACAGAGAACACTGAAGCTTTCTTT. Its protein is CASSLAPLTENTEAFF.